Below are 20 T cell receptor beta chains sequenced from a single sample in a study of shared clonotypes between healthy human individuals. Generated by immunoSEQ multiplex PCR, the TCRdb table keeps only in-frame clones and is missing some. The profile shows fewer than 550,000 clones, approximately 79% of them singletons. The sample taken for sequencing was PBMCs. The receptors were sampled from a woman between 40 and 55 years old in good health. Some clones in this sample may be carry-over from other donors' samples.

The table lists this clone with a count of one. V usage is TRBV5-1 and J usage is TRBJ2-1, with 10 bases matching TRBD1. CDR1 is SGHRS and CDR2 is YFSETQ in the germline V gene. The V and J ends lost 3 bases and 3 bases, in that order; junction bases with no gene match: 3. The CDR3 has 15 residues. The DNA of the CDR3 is TGCGCCAGCAGCTGGGGACAGGGGTACTACAATGAGCAGTTCTTC. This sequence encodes CASSWGQGYYNEQFF.

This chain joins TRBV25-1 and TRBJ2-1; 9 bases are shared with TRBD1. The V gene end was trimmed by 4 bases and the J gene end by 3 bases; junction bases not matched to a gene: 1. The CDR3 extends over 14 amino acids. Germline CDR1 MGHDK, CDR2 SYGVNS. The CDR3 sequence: CASSGDRVYNEQFF. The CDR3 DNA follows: TGTGCCAGCAGTGGGGACAGGGTCTACAATGAGCAGTTCTTC.

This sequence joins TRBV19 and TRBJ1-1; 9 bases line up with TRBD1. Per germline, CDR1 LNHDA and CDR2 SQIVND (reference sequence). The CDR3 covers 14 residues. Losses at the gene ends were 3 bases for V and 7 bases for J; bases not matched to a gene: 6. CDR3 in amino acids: CASSIASGQGEAFF. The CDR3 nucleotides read TGTGCCAGTAGTATCGCCTCGGGACAGGGTGAAGCTTTCTTT.

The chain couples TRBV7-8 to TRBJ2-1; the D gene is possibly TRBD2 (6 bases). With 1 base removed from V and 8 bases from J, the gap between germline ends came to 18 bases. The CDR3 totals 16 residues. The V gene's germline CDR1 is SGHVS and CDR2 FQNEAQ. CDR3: CASSLGSSPGRHEQFF. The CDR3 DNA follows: TGTGCCAGCAGCTTAGGGTCGAGCCCTGGGAGGCATGAGCAGTTCTTC.

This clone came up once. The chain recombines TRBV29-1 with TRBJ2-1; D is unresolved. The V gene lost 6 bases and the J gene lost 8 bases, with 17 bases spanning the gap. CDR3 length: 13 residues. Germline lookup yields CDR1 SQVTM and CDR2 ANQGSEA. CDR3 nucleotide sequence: TGCAGCGTGGCACTTTACCGTATCGATGAGCAGTTCTTC. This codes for CSVALYRIDEQFF.

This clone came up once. The chain's CDR3 is CASSSEVTQPQHF. The CDR3 nucleotides read TGTGCCAGCAGTTCAGAAGTCACTCAGCCCCAGCATTTT. The rearrangement links TRBV27 to TRBJ1-5; no reliable D call. The germline V gene has CDR1 MNHEY and CDR2 SMNVEV (reference sequence). Trimming took off 4 bases at V and 6 bases at J, with 10 bases between the two ends. This CDR3 comprises 13 residues.

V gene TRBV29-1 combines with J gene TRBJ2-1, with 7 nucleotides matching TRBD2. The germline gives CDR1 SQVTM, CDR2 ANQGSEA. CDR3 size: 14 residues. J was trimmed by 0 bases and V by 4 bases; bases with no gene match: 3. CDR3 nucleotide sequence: TGCAGCGTTGCCAAGCGGGACTCCTACAATGAGCAGTTCTTC. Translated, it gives CSVAKRDSYNEQFF.

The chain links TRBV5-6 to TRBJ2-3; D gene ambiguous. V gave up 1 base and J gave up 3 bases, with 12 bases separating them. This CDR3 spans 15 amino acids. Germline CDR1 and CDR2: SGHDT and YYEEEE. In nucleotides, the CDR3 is TGTGCCAGCAGCTTGTGGGTCTCGCGGACAGATACGCAGTATTTT. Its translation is CASSLWVSRTDTQYF. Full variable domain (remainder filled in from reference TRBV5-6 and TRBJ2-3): DAGVTQSPTHLIKTRGQQVTLRCSPKSGHDTVSWYQQALGQGPQFIFQYYEEEERQRGNFPDRFSGHQFPNYSSELNVNALLLGDSALYLCASSLWVSRTDTQYFGPGTRLTVL.

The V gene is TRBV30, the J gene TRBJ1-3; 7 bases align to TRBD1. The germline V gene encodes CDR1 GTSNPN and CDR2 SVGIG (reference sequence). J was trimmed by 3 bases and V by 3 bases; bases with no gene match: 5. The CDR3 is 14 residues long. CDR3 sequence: CAWSVTGNGNTIYF. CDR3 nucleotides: TGTGCCTGGAGCGTGACAGGGAATGGAAACACCATATATTTT.

The CDR3 region has the DNA TGTGCCAGCAGCTTCCCCGAGACAGCGGGACCGAAGCAGTTCTTC. Its translation: CASSFPETAGPKQFF. The gene calls are TRBV7-9 and TRBJ2-1, with 7 nucleotides matching TRBD2. Germline CDR1 SEHNR, CDR2 FQNEAQ (reference sequence). V was clipped by 3 bases and J by 11 bases; unmatched bases: 13. There are 15 residues in the CDR3.

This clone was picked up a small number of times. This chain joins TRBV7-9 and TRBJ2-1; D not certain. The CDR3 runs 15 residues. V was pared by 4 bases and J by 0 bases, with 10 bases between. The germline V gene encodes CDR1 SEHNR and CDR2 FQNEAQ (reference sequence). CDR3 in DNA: TGTGCCAGCAGCTACCGGTTGGGCTCCTACAATGAGCAGTTCTTC. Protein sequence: CASSYRLGSYNEQFF.

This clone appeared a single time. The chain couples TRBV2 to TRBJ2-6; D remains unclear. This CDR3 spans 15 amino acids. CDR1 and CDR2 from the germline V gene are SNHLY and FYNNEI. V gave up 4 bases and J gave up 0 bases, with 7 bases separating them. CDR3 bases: TGTGCCAGCAGTGTAGAAGCCTCTGGGGCCAACGTCCTGACTTTC. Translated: CASSVEASGANVLTF.

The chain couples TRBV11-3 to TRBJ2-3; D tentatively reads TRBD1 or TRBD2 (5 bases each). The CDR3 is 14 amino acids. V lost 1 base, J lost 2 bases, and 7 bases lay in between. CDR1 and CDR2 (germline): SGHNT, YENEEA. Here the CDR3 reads CASSLGGNTDTQYF. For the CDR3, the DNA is TGTGCCAGCAGCTTAGGGGGGAACACAGATACGCAGTATTTT.

The CDR3 here is CATSRQGAPGELFF. DNA of the CDR3: TGTGCCACATCAAGACAGGGGGCCCCCGGGGAGCTGTTTTTT. J is TRBJ2-2 and V is TRBV19; 10 bases are a match to TRBD1. The CDR3 sequence is 14 residues long. V lost 10 bases to trimming and J lost 6 bases; unmatched junction nucleotides: 8. The V gene's germline CDR1 is LNHDA and CDR2 SQIVND (reference sequence).

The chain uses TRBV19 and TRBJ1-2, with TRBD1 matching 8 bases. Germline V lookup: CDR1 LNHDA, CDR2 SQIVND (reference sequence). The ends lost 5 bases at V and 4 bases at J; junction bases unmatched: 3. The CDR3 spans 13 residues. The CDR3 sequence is CASSPGQGYGYTF. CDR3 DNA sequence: TGTGCCAGTAGTCCCGGACAGGGCTATGGCTACACCTTC.

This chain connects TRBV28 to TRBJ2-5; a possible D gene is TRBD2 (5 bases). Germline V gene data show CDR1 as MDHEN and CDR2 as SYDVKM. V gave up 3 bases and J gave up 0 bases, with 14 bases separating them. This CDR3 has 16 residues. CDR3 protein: CASSLLVAKYQETQYF. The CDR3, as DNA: TGTGCCAGCAGTTTGCTGGTAGCGAAGTACCAAGAGACCCAGTACTTC.

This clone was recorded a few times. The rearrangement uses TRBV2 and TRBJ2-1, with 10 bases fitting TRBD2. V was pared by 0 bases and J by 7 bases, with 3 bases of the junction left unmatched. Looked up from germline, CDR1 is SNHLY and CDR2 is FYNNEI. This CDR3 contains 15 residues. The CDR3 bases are TGTGCCAGCAGTGAAGCGGGACTAGCGCTTAATGAGCAGTTCTTC. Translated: CASSEAGLALNEQFF.

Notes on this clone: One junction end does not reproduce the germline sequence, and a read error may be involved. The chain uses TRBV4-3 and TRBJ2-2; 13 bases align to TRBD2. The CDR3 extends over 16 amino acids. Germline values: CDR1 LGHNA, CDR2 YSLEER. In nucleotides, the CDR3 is TGCGCCAGCAGCCGCGGGACTAGCGGGGCTGGGGGGGGGCTGTTTTTT. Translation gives CASSRGTSGAGGGLFF.

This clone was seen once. CDR3 nucleotide sequence: TGCGCCAGCAGCTCTAGCGGGGGCTCCTACAATGAGCAGTTCTTC. Protein sequence: CASSSSGGSYNEQFF. The chain employs TRBV5-1 and TRBJ2-1; 10 nucleotides match TRBD2. CDR1 and CDR2 (germline): SGHRS, YFSETQ. CDR3 size: 15 residues. The ends lost 3 bases at V and 0 bases at J; junction bases unmatched: 0.

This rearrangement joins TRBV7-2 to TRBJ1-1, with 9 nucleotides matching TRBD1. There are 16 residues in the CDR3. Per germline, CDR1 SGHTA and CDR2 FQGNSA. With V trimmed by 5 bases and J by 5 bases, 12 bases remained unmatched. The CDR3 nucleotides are TGTGCCAGCAGCCTACGGACAGGGGCGCAGGGAACTGAAGCTTTCTTT. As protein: CASSLRTGAQGTEAFF.